This T cell receptor (beta chain) is drawn from a study of blood T cell repertoires in COVID-19. The assay was immunoSEQ multiplex PCR, and TCRdb's table has in-frame clones only and misses some. The profile shows 330,000 or so clones, around 90% of them singletons. Per the germline V gene, CDR1 is MNHNY and CDR2 is SVGAGI (reference sequence). The CDR3 length is 12 residues. Trimming took off 6 bases at V and 7 bases at J, with 11 bases between the two ends. Clinical history reported by participants formed the basis on which cohorts were assigned. The specimen was PBMCs or T cells enriched from blood (not recorded which). The chain links TRBV6-6 to TRBJ2-3; a possible D gene is TRBD2 (5 bases). This clonotype was sampled from a young woman who had recovered from COVID-19. This chain's CDR3 is CASRGRGNTQYF. CDR3 DNA sequence: TGTGCCAGCAGGGGGAGAGGGAATACGCAGTATTTT.